This TCR beta chain was identified in a study of blood T cell repertoires in COVID-19. Study as a whole: The study drew acute and convalescent COVID-19 samples from the United States, Italy and Spain. In each case, the material was cDNA or gDNA derived from T cells, B-cell-depleted T cells, or PBMCs.

Per the authors' pipeline: Amplified reference gene primers provided the basis for estimating nucleated cell counts. Repertoires were generated with immunoSEQ multiplex PCR, while TCRdb's copy carries only in-frame clones and drops some. V, J and clone size are taken as reported in that table, and D and trimming were inferred from the DNA itself. The table has approximately 200,000 clones, roughly 90% seen once. Germline-derived CDR1 and CDR2 are SNHLY and FYNNEI. V lost 6 bases, J lost 3 bases, and 9 bases lay in between. The CDR3 covers 13 residues. V and J are TRBV2 and TRBJ1-5, with D possibly TRBD1 on 5 matching bases. The clonotype was recovered from a woman aged 55 to 70 with acute or convalescent COVID-19. The specimen was peripheral blood. CDR3 region: CASSDSFNQPQHF. CDR3 nucleotide sequence: TGTGCCAGCAGCGACAGTTTCAATCAGCCCCAGCATTTT.